One and the same sample provided the 31 T cell receptor beta chains below, sequenced in a study of T cells after yellow fever vaccination. TCRdb reprocessed the 5' RACE reads via MiXCR and lists one record per CDR3 protein. The sample lists 500,000 to 650,000 distinct CDR3 sequences; about 17% were seen once. Sequences were derived from PBMCs, sampled around 5 days after the first yellow fever vaccination. The receptors shown here come from a man between 18 and 35 years old who received the YFV17D yellow fever vaccine.

This chain uses TRBV12-3 or TRBV12-4 with TRBJ2-1, with TRBD2 matching 12 bases. The V segment lost 6 bases and the J segment 9 bases; nucleotides outside the gene matches: 6. The CDR3 extends over 14 amino acids. The DNA of the CDR3 is TGTGCCAGCAGCCCTAGCGGGGGGGCCAGTGAGCAGTTCTTC. The encoded protein is CASSPSGGASEQFF.

This clonotype appeared many times. V usage is TRBV5-1 and J usage is TRBJ2-3; 8 nucleotides match TRBD1. J was trimmed by 4 bases and V by 5 bases; bases with no gene match: 0. This CDR3 is built from 12 residues. Germline assignment: CDR1 SGHRS and CDR2 YFSETQ. DNA of the CDR3: TGCGCCAGCAGACAGGGGGCAGATACGCAGTATTTT. It codes for CASRQGADTQYF.

This clonotype turned up a few times. This chain joins TRBV9 and TRBJ2-3, with TRBD2 identical over 12 bases. Germline V lookup: CDR1 SGDLS, CDR2 YYNGEE. The CDR3 spans 17 residues. The V gene end was trimmed by 2 bases and the J gene end by 3 bases; junction bases not matched to a gene: 7. CDR3 nucleotide sequence: TGTGCCAGCAGCGTCAGTCTACTAGCGGGGGGAACAGATACGCAGTATTTT. This gives the protein CASSVSLLAGGTDTQYF.

This clonotype came up a few times. V gene TRBV4-3 combines with J gene TRBJ1-4, with a tentative D call TRBD1 (5 bases). The CDR3 has 13 residues. With 2 bases removed from V and 10 bases from J, the gap between germline ends came to 11 bases. Germline V gene lookup returns CDR1 LGHNA and CDR2 YSLEER. The CDR3 sequence: CASSQRQRGKLFF. Here the CDR3 DNA reads TGCGCCAGCAGCCAAAGACAGAGGGGAAAACTGTTTTTT.

The chain uses TRBV4-2 and TRBJ2-3; 10 bases align to TRBD2. With 1 base clipped from V and 6 bases from J, the junction kept 7 bases outside the gene matches. Germline V CDR1 and CDR2: LGHNA, YNFKEQ. The CDR3 runs to 16 residues. The CDR3 loop reads CASSQGGERGGDTQYF. The CDR3 DNA is TGTGCCAGCAGCCAAGGAGGGGAGCGGGGGGGCGATACGCAGTATTTT.

The sample holds a few counts of this clonotype. The rearrangement uses TRBV6-5 and TRBJ1-6, with 9 bases identical to TRBD1. CDR1 MNHEY and CDR2 SVGAGI come from the germline V gene. After removal of 4 bases from V and 0 bases from J, the junction contained 7 bases not matched to a gene. CDR3 size: 18 residues. The CDR3 loop reads CASSFEGQGFSYNSPLHF. DNA of the CDR3: TGTGCCAGCAGTTTCGAAGGACAGGGGTTCTCCTATAATTCACCCCTCCACTTT.

The chain combines TRBV6-5 with TRBJ1-4; D possibly corresponds to TRBD1 (6 bases). Germline assignment: CDR1 MNHEY and CDR2 SVGAGI. The V end was cut by 0 bases, the J end by 8 bases, with 13 bases between. CDR3 length equals 15 residues. The CDR3 bases are TGTGCCAGCAGTTACTCGGGACAAGACGAAGAAAAACTGTTTTTT. Protein: CASSYSGQDEEKLFF.

The chain has TRBV11-2 and TRBJ2-1; D tentatively fits TRBD1 or TRBD2 (6 bases each). The V gene's germline CDR1 is SGHAT and CDR2 FQNNGV. V dropped 6 bases and J dropped 8 bases, with 17 bases sitting between them. The CDR3 runs to 14 residues. Here the CDR3 reads CASSSRVGGDEQFF. CDR3 coding DNA: TGTGCCAGCAGTTCCCGAGTGGGGGGCGATGAGCAGTTCTTC.

This rearrangement joins TRBV12-5 to TRBJ2-7, with TRBD1 identical over 9 bases. The germline CDR1 and CDR2 sequences are LGHNT and FRNRAP. The CDR3 runs 18 residues. The J segment lost 6 bases and the V segment lost 3 bases, leaving 18 bases of the junction unmatched. The CDR3 reads CASGFFVRGQGVVGEQYF. DNA for the CDR3: TGTGCTAGTGGTTTCTTCGTGCGGGGACAGGGAGTCGTTGGCGAGCAGTACTTC.

This chain links TRBV25-1 with TRBJ1-2, with D hard to call. V shed 3 bases and J shed 6 bases, with 14 bases lying between them. CDR1 and CDR2 (germline): MGHDK, SYGVNS. The CDR3 extends over 14 amino acids. The CDR3 DNA follows: TGTGCCAGCAGTGACATACATTGGGGTCATGGCTACACCTTC. It is translated as CASSDIHWGHGYTF.

A few counts support this clonotype. The chain is built from TRBV7-3 and TRBJ2-5; D unresolved. Germline CDR1 SGHTA, CDR2 FQGTGA. This CDR3 has 14 residues. Between the trimmed V and J ends, which lost 3 bases and 0 bases, there was a span of 8 bases. The CDR3 region has the DNA TGTGCCAGCAGCTTGGCTCACAACCAAGAGACCCAGTACTTC. Its translation: CASSLAHNQETQYF.

The chain is built from TRBV9 and TRBJ2-5, with no clear D. The germline gives CDR1 SGDLS, CDR2 YYNGEE. The CDR3 sequence is 13 residues long. Trimming shortened V by 5 bases and J by 3 bases, and 11 bases separated the two germline ends. The CDR3 DNA reads TGTGCCAGCAGTGACTCTGGGGAAGAGACCCAGTACTTC. It codes for CASSDSGEETQYF. Based on the CDR3 plus reference TRBV9 and TRBJ2-5, the full variable domain is DSGVTQTPKHLITATGQRVTLRCSPRSGDLSVYWYQQSLDQGLQFLIQYYNGEERAKGNILERFSAQQFPDLHSELNLSSLELGDSALYFCASSDSGEETQYFGPGTRLLVL.

This clonotype was seen only a few times. The chain uses TRBV6-1 and TRBJ1-2; 12 bases map to TRBD1. V lost 6 bases and J lost 4; bases outside the gene matches: 15. This CDR3 contains 18 residues. Germline V gene data show CDR1 as MNHNS and CDR2 as SASEGT. The CDR3 DNA reads as TGTGCCAGCAGCAAGGGGGGACAGGGGGCGCGTCCCCTCTATGGCTACACCTTC. Translating gives CASSKGGQGARPLYGYTF.

This chain connects TRBV29-1 to TRBJ2-7; D is ambiguous. Germline V gene sequence: CDR1 SQVTM, CDR2 ANQGSEA. The CDR3 is made up of 12 amino acids. With 5 bases removed from V and 3 bases from J, the gap between germline ends came to 11 bases. CDR3 in DNA: TGCAGCGTTAAAAAAGCAGGCTACGAGCAGTACTTC. Its protein product is CSVKKAGYEQYF.

This chain links TRBV12-3 or TRBV12-4 with TRBJ1-2; D is unresolved. V was clipped by 7 bases and J by 4 bases, with 16 bases between them. CDR3 length: 14 residues. CDR3 coding DNA: TGTGCCAGCACCTTGGAGACGGCGTTCTATGGCTACACCTTC. Amino acids: CASTLETAFYGYTF.

This clonotype was counted only a few times. The chain recombines TRBV24-1 with TRBJ2-3; TRBD2 is a possible D gene (7 bases). Germline assignment: CDR1 KGHDR and CDR2 SFDVKD. V lost 3 bases and J 2 bases, leaving 14 bases between the germline ends. This CDR3 spans 16 amino acids. For the CDR3, the DNA is TGTGCCACCAGTGATCCAAGCGGGGACAACACAGATACGCAGTATTTT. Amino acid sequence: CATSDPSGDNTDTQYF.

The gene calls are TRBV6-2 or TRBV6-3 and TRBJ2-1; D uncertain. V lost 9 bases, J lost 6 bases, and 12 bases lay in between. This CDR3 contains 12 residues. CDR1 MNHEY and CDR2 SVGEGT come from the germline V gene. CDR3 sequence (DNA): TGTGCCAGAAAGCGACACCTCAATGAGCAGTTCTTC. Protein product: CARKRHLNEQFF.

The chain links TRBV5-4 to TRBJ1-2, with unresolved D. V was pared by 0 bases and J by 3 bases, with 6 bases between. Germline values: CDR1 SGHNT, CDR2 YYREEE (reference sequence). The CDR3 runs to 13 residues. The CDR3 loop is CASSLEGHYGYTF. In nucleotides, the CDR3 is TGTGCCAGCAGCTTGGAGGGCCACTATGGCTACACCTTC. Using reference TRBV5-4 and TRBJ1-2 for the parts outside the CDR3, the full variable domain is ETGVTQSPTHLIKTRGQQVTLRCSSQSGHNTVSWYQQALGQGPQFIFQYYREEENGRGNFPPRFSGLQFPNYSSELNVNALELDDSALYLCASSLEGHYGYTFGSGTRLTVV.

This clonotype has at least ten counts. The chain links TRBV11-2 to TRBJ2-1; tentatively, D is TRBD2 (6 bases). There are 13 residues in the CDR3. Trimming cost V 7 bases and J 7 bases, with 14 bases left between them. Germline V CDR1 and CDR2: SGHAT, FQNNGV. CDR3 sequence reads: CASTAWGVNEQFF. The CDR3 DNA reads TGTGCCAGCACTGCCTGGGGGGTGAATGAGCAGTTCTTC.

Ten or more counts support this clonotype. The chain combines TRBV7-9 with TRBJ2-1; D might be TRBD1 (5 bases). Germline-derived CDR1 and CDR2 are SEHNR and FQNEAQ (reference sequence). This CDR3 has 15 amino acids. The germline V and J ends were trimmed by 1 base and 5 bases, with 12 bases remaining between them. The CDR3 nucleotides read TGTGCCAGCAGCTTAGGCCAGGGCGTCAACAATGAGCAGTTCTTC. Its translation is CASSLGQGVNNEQFF.

The V gene is TRBV14, the J gene TRBJ2-5; D gene uncertain. Deletions cut 1 base from V and 7 bases from J, with 13 bases between. CDR3 size: 14 residues. CDR1 is SGHDN and CDR2 is FVKESK in the germline V gene. Here the CDR3 DNA reads TGTGCCAGCAGCCAAGCTCTACGTTCCGGGACCCAGTACTTC. Its translation is CASSQALRSGTQYF.

The chain recombines TRBV10-3 with TRBJ2-2; D call uncertain. V dropped 2 bases and J dropped 6 bases, with 7 bases sitting between them. CDR1 ENHRY and CDR2 SYGVKD come from the germline V gene. This CDR3 has 13 amino acids. The CDR3 nucleotides read TGTGCCATCAGTGAGGTGGGGTCCGGGGAGCTGTTTTTT. Residues: CAISEVGSGELFF.

The chain uses TRBV30 and TRBJ1-1, with D possibly TRBD1 on 6 matching bases. Between the trimmed V and J ends, which lost 6 bases and 3 bases, there was a span of 14 bases. Germline values: CDR1 GTSNPN, CDR2 SVGIG (reference sequence). The CDR3 totals 13 residues. CDR3 sequence (DNA): TGTGCCTGTTACCGGGGGCTGTACACTGAAGCTTTCTTT. Translating gives CACYRGLYTEAFF.

The V and J genes are TRBV7-3 and TRBJ2-1; a possible D gene is TRBD1 (6 bases). The germline gives CDR1 SGHTA, CDR2 FQGTGA. This CDR3 comprises 12 residues. V shed 5 bases and J shed 11 bases, with 13 bases lying between them. CDR3 amino acids: CASSPDRSKQFF. The CDR3 bases are TGTGCCAGCAGCCCAGACAGGTCTAAGCAGTTCTTC.

This chain uses TRBV6-5 with TRBJ1-6; D might be TRBD1 (6 bases). This CDR3 contains 15 residues. Trimming pared 4 bases from V and 7 bases from J, leaving 14 bases between. CDR1 and CDR2 from the germline V gene are MNHEY and SVGAGI. DNA for the CDR3: TGTGCCAGCAGTTCCTCCAGGGGAAAAAATTCACCCCTCCACTTT. Protein product: CASSSSRGKNSPLHF.

This clonotype was seen a handful of times. V usage is TRBV12-3 or TRBV12-4 and J usage is TRBJ1-5; D is unclear. Trimming cost V 3 bases and J 5 bases, with 11 bases left between them. The CDR3 is 14 residues long. CDR3 sequence reads: CASSLKAADQPQHF. The CDR3 bases are TGTGCCAGCAGTTTGAAGGCAGCCGATCAGCCCCAGCATTTT.

This clonotype was counted many times. This chain connects TRBV5-1 to TRBJ2-3; 8 bases match TRBD2. From germline, CDR1 is SGHRS and CDR2 YFSETQ. This CDR3 is built from 15 residues. The junction had 5 bases not matched to a gene; V was cut back by 5 bases and J by 0 bases. CDR3 nucleotides: TGCGCCAGCAGAACTAGCGGCGCTAGCACAGATACGCAGTATTTT. This encodes CASRTSGASTDTQYF.

Many counts were recorded for this clonotype. This chain connects TRBV6-2 or TRBV6-3 to TRBJ2-1, with 10 bases fitting TRBD2. Germline CDR1 is MNHEY and CDR2 is SVGEGT. CDR3 size: 18 residues. Losses at the gene ends were 2 bases for V and 4 bases for J; bases not matched to a gene: 11. The CDR3 sequence: CASSYLGLAGVLYNEQFF. The CDR3 coding sequence is TGTGCCAGCAGTTACCTCGGGCTAGCGGGGGTTCTTTACAATGAGCAGTTCTTC.

The genes are TRBV7-2 and TRBJ1-6; possible D gene TRBD1, 5 bases. The V gene lost 1 base and the J gene lost 8 bases, with 18 bases spanning the gap. Germline V lookup: CDR1 SGHTA, CDR2 FQGNSA. This CDR3 region has 17 residues. CDR3: CASSLGSGAGADSPLHF. Here the CDR3 DNA reads TGTGCCAGCAGCTTAGGAAGTGGGGCTGGGGCGGATTCACCCCTCCACTTT.

This clonotype appeared once. The chain recombines TRBV23-1 with TRBJ2-7, with D tentatively TRBD2 (6 bases). TRBV23-1 is known as an ORF, though its function is uncertain. V shed 0 bases and J shed 1 base, with 13 bases lying between them. The CDR3 has 16 residues. The CDR3 reads CASSQSAFGRSYEQYV. The CDR3 DNA sequence: TGCGCCAGCAGTCAATCAGCGTTTGGGAGGTCCTACGAGCAGTACGTC.

This chain links TRBV6-1 with TRBJ2-4; possibly TRBD1 for D (6 bases). The V gene lost 6 bases and the J gene lost 0 bases, with 12 bases spanning the gap. The CDR3 runs 15 residues. The germline gives CDR1 MNHNS, CDR2 SASEGT. The CDR3 region is CASRQGQLAKNIQYF. The CDR3 DNA is TGTGCCAGCAGACAAGGACAGCTAGCCAAAAACATTCAGTACTTC.